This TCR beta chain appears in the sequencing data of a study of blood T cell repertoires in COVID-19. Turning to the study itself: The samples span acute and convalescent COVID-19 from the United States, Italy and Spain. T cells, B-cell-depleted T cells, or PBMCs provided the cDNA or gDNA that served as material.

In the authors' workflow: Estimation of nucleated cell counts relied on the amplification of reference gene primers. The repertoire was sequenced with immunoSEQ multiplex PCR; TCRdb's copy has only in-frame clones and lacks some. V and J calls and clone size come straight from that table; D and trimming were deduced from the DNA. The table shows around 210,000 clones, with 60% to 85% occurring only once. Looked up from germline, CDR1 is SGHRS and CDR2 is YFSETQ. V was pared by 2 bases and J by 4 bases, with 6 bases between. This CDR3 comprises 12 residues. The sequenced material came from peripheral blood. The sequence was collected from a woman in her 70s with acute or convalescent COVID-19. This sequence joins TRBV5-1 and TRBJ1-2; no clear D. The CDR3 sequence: CASSLGSYGYTF. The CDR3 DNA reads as TGCGCCAGCAGCTTAGGGAGCTATGGCTACACCTTC.